The present TCR beta chain was sequenced within a study of neurological immune-mediated disorders. In this sample, this clonotype is medium-sized. Its target is not known. The making of cDNA relied on 5'RACE with 10-nucleotide random UMIs. TCRdb independently ran MiXCR on the 5' RACE reads; one entry per CDR3 protein. The sample consists of approximately 16,000 distinct CDR3 sequences, approximately 21% of them appearing once. This CDR3 contains 15 residues. Germline-derived CDR1 and CDR2 are DFQATT and SNEGSKA (reference sequence). Trimming at V came to 1 base and at J to 4 bases, leaving 10 bases not matched to a gene. Study results and caveats: Multiple sclerosis was found to have the least TCR clonal expansion, below healthy controls, and HTLV-1-associated myelopathy the most.

The rearrangement joins TRBV20-1 to TRBJ2-7, with TRBD1 identical over 7 bases. Specimen: PBMCs. The receptor was isolated from a man aged 50-60 years in good health. DNA for the CDR3: TGCAGTGCTAGAGTCCTAGGGACAGCTTCTTACGAGCAGTACTTC. As protein: CSARVLGTASYEQYF.